The present TCR beta chain was sequenced within a study of CD8 T cells in Susac syndrome. This clonotype came up once. Its cognate antigen is unknown. TEMRA cells underwent FACS enrichment and CD8+ and CD4+ T cells underwent negative isolation. Germline CDR1 is SGHAT and CDR2 is FQNNGV. Between the trimmed V and J ends, which lost 5 bases and 3 bases, there was a span of 11 bases. CDR3 size: 13 residues. When the RNA was reverse transcribed, random hexamers were used with an input of roughly 0.45 to 1 ug. A single record per CDR3 protein comes from TCRdb applying MiXCR to the immunoSEQ multiplex PCR reads. The table records some 200,000 distinct CDR3 sequences, 95% of them present only once. Study-wide points: As acknowledged by the study, its TCR sequencing and HLA analysis included a relatively small number of individuals.

The sequencing input was CD8+ T cells from PBMCs. This clonotype originated in a human donor with Susac syndrome. J is TRBJ2-7 and V is TRBV11-2; no clear D gene. This CDR3 reads CASSPNLGYEQYF. For the CDR3, the DNA is TGTGCCAGCAGCCCCAACTTAGGCTACGAGCAGTACTTC.